This T cell receptor (beta chain) was documented in a study of blood T cell repertoires in COVID-19. The overall study: Acute and convalescent COVID-19 specimens originated in the United States, Italy and Spain. T cells, B-cell-depleted T cells, or PBMCs provided the cDNA or gDNA that served as material.

Germline values: CDR1 LGHDT, CDR2 YNNKEL (reference sequence). The CDR3 is made up of 16 amino acids. V was pared by 4 bases and J by 7 bases, with 20 bases between. Source study methods: Amplification with reference gene primers provided the estimates of nucleated cell counts. TCRdb keeps only in-frame clones here, not all; method: immunoSEQ multiplex PCR. From that table come the V and J calls and clone size; the DNA was used to work out D and trimming. The sample shows about 200,000 clones, 80% to 90% of them seen only once. This clonotype originated in a human donor in a cohort sampled during active COVID-19. Sequencing used peripheral blood. The rearrangement links TRBV3-1 (or the pseudogene TRBV3-2) to TRBJ2-1; a weak D match, TRBD1 (6 bases). CDR3 in DNA: TGTGCCAGCAGCCGAGCTCTAACAACACAGGGAAATGAGCAGTTCTTC. Residues: CASSRALTTQGNEQFF.